Following are 15 T cell receptor beta chains from one sample sequenced in a study of CD8+ T cells in alopecia areata. Following RNA extraction, reverse transcription yielded cDNA that acted as the sequencing template. Method: immunoSEQ multiplex PCR; TCRdb's copy keeps in-frame clones and lacks some. The repertoire has over 85,000 clones, around three quarters of them found once; the top ten carry 17%. This sample's treatment: oral pan-JAK inhibitor, 5-10 mg twice daily. This material consisted of CD8+ T cells sorted from blood, taken between weeks 44 and 45, from a patient treated with tofacitinib. The receptors were gathered from a human donor with alopecia areata.

As for this clone: This same CDR3 is encoded by further DNA sequences in the sample. The chain joins TRBV7-6 to TRBJ2-7, with 9 positions matching TRBD1. The trim removed 5 bases at V and 3 bases at J, leaving 5 bases unmatched. Germline V gene lookup returns CDR1 SGHVS and CDR2 FNYEAQ. The CDR3 runs to 14 residues. CDR3 bases: TGTGCCAGCAGCCCGGGACAGGGCGGCTACGAGCAGTACTTC. It codes for CASSPGQGGYEQYF.

The CDR3 DNA reads TGTGCCAGCAGCTTGGGATGGGGGGGATATCAGCCCCAGCATTTT. Its protein product is CASSLGWGGYQPQHF. This chain connects TRBV5-8 to TRBJ1-5; the D gene is possibly TRBD1 (5 bases). V lost 0 bases to trimming and J lost 5 bases, with 12 bases between them. The CDR3 has 15 amino acids. Germline V lookup: CDR1 SGHTS, CDR2 YDEGEE.

V usage is TRBV7-6 and J usage is TRBJ2-5; 9 bases fit TRBD2. The J call is uncertain, as TRBJ2-7 better fits the DNA end. The CDR3 totals 14 residues. Per germline, CDR1 SGHVS and CDR2 FNYEAQ. The chain's CDR3 is CASSPAGGVYEQYF. Here the CDR3 DNA reads TGTGCCAGCAGCCCAGCGGGGGGAGTCTACGAGCAGTACTTC.

The sample holds one count of this clone. The V gene is TRBV7-9, the J gene TRBJ1-2; no definite D call. V shed 5 bases and J shed 4 bases, with 14 bases lying between them. Looked up from germline, CDR1 is SEHNR and CDR2 is FQNEAQ (reference sequence). The CDR3 runs to 14 residues. Here the CDR3 reads CASSPRVVGYGYTF. The CDR3 DNA reads as TGTGCCAGCAGCCCACGGGTTGTGGGCTATGGCTACACCTTC.

The V gene is TRBV20-1, the J gene TRBJ1-1, with a possible D match to TRBD1 (6 bases). Trimming left V 5 bases short and J 6 bases short, with 10 bases between. There are 11 residues in the CDR3. Per germline, CDR1 DFQATT and CDR2 SNEGSKA (reference sequence). In DNA form, the CDR3 reads TGCAGTGCTCCGCGGGGGCCTGAAGCTTTCTTT. Its protein product is CSAPRGPEAFF.

This chain joins TRBV29-1 and TRBJ2-7; D not resolved. The V gene's germline CDR1 is SQVTM and CDR2 ANQGSEA. V lost 2 bases and J 3 bases, leaving 5 bases between the germline ends. CDR3 length equals 11 residues. The CDR3: CSVETNYEQYF. CDR3 nucleotides: TGCAGCGTTGAAACAAACTACGAGCAGTACTTC.

This chain connects TRBV2 to TRBJ2-6; D uncertain. The V gene lost 6 bases and the J gene lost 0 bases, with 9 bases spanning the gap. Germline V lookup: CDR1 SNHLY, CDR2 FYNNEI. The CDR3 has 15 residues. CDR3 sequence reads: CASRSQYSGANVLTF. The CDR3, as DNA: TGTGCCAGCAGGAGCCAGTACTCTGGGGCCAACGTCCTGACTTTC.

The gene calls are TRBV9 and TRBJ1-4; D gene unclear. The CDR3 runs 15 residues. The V and J ends lost 3 bases and 5 bases respectively, with 14 bases between them. Germline V gene data show CDR1 as SGDLS and CDR2 as YYNGEE. CDR3 sequence reads: CASSAQEASNEKLFF. The CDR3 DNA is TGTGCCAGCAGCGCACAAGAGGCTTCGAATGAAAAACTGTTTTTT.

This CDR3 reads CASSSISRGTEAFF. CDR3 nucleotide sequence: TGTGCCAGCAGCAGTATCTCCCGGGGGACTGAAGCTTTCTTT. The chain couples TRBV14 to TRBJ1-1; D may be TRBD1 (5 bases). This CDR3 spans 14 amino acids. CDR1 and CDR2 (germline): SGHDN, FVKESK. Trimming shortened V by 5 bases and J by 5 bases, and 15 bases separated the two germline ends. Full variable domain (outside the CDR3, taken from reference TRBV14 and TRBJ1-1): EAGVTQFPSHSVIEKGQTVTLRCDPISGHDNLYWYRRVMGKEIKFLLHFVKESKQDESGMPNNRFLAERTGGTYSTLKVQPAELEDSGVYFCASSSISRGTEAFFGQGTRLTVV.

The CDR3 nucleotides are TGTGCCAGCAGTGTCGAAACCGGGACAGGGTCGGGGGAGCAGTACTTC. It codes for CASSVETGTGSGEQYF. The V gene is TRBV6-1, the J gene TRBJ2-7; 9 nucleotides align to TRBD1. With 4 bases clipped from V and 7 bases from J, the junction kept 14 bases outside the gene matches. Germline CDR1 is MNHNS and CDR2 is SASEGT. CDR3 length equals 16 residues.

The V gene is TRBV5-6, the J gene TRBJ2-1; perhaps TRBD2 as D (6 bases). This CDR3 is 15 amino acids long. Germline CDR1 SGHDT, CDR2 YYEEEE. The V end lost 0 bases, the J end lost 5 bases, and 12 bases lay between the germline ends. CDR3 in DNA: TGTGCCAGCAGCTTGGCTAGCGCGGAAGACAATGAGCAGTTCTTC. Translation gives CASSLASAEDNEQFF.

V and J are TRBV7-9 and TRBJ2-2; D gene uncertain. The V gene lost 10 bases and the J gene lost 1 base, with 4 bases spanning the gap. Germline V gives CDR1 SEHNR, CDR2 FQNEAQ (reference sequence). This CDR3 has 11 residues. The DNA of the CDR3 is TGTGCCACCGAGAACACCGGGGAGCTGTTTTTT. It translates to CATENTGELFF. The full variable domain, in which reference TRBV7-9 and TRBJ2-2 provide the parts outside the CDR3, is DTGVSQNPRHKITKRGQNVTFRCDPISEHNRLYWYRQTLGQGPEFLTYFQNEAQLEKSRLLSDRFSAERPKGSFSTLEIQRTEQGDSAMYLCATENTGELFFGEGSRLTVL.

The V call is TRBV6-6, the J call TRBJ2-2, with 8 bases identical to TRBD1. Germline CDR1 and CDR2: MNHNY and SVGAGI (reference sequence). Trimming cost V 10 bases and J 6 bases; bases outside gene matches: 13. The CDR3 covers 15 residues. This chain's CDR3 is CATPLAGGASGELFF. The DNA of the CDR3 is TGTGCCACCCCTTTAGCAGGGGGCGCCTCCGGGGAGCTGTTTTTT.

This clone was observed a few times. The rearrangement uses TRBV29-1 and TRBJ1-1; weak D call: TRBD1 (6 bases). The length of the CDR3 is 13 residues. V was shortened by 8 bases and J by 3 bases, with 16 bases between the two germline ends. Germline CDR1 SQVTM, CDR2 ANQGSEA. CDR3 nucleotides: TGCAGCTTACTTACAGGGAGCGACACTGAAGCTTTCTTT. The encoded protein is CSLLTGSDTEAFF.

The chain couples TRBV19 to TRBJ1-1, with D possibly being TRBD1 (5 bases). Trimming pared 8 bases from V and 2 bases from J, leaving 9 bases between. There are 12 residues in the CDR3. In germline, CDR1 is LNHDA, CDR2 SQIVND (reference sequence). The CDR3 spells CASGTGNTEAFF. The CDR3 coding sequence is TGTGCCAGTGGGACTGGAAACACTGAAGCTTTCTTT.